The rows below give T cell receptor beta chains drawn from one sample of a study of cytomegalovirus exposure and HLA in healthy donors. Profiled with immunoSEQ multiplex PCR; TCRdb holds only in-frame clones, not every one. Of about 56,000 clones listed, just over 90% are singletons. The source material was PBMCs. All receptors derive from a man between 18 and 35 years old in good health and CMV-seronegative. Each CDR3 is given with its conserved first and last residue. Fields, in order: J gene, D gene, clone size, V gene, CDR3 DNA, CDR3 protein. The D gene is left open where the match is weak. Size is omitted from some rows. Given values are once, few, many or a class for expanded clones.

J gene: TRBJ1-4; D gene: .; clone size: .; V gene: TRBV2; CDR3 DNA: TGTGCCAGCACAGTTGGTGAAAAACTGTTTTTT; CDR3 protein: CASTVGEKLFF
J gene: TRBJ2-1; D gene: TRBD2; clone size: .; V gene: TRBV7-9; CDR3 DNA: TGTGCCAGCAGCTCCCGACTAGCGGGAGTGGTGGGTGAGCAGTTCTTC; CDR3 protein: CASSSRLAGVVGEQFF
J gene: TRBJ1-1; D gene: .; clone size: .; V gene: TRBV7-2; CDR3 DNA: TGTGCCAGCAGCTTGAACTTCCTCAACACTGAAGCTTTCTTT; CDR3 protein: CASSLNFLNTEAFF
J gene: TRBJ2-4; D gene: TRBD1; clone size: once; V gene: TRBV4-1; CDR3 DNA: TGCGCCAGCAGCCAGGGAGGACAGGGGGCCAAAAACATTCAGTACTTC; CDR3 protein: CASSQGGQGAKNIQYF
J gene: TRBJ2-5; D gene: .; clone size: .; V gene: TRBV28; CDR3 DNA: TGTGCCAGCAGGAAGACAGGAGAAGAGACCCAGTACTTC; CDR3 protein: CASRKTGEETQYF
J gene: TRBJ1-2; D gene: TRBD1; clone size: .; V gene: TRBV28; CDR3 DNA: TGTGCCAGCTTCAGACAGGGAGATCCGATGCGCTACACCTTC; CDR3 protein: CASFRQGDPMRYTF
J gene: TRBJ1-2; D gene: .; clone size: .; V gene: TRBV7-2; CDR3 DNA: TGTGCCAGCAGACCCACAGGCGCTAATGGCTACACCTTC; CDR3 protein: CASRPTGANGYTF
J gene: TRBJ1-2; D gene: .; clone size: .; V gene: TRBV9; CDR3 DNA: TGTGCCAGCAGCGTAGGGGGGGGCGCCCCCTATGGCTACACCTTC; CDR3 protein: CASSVGGGAPYGYTF
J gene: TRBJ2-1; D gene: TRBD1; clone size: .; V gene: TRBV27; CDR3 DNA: TGTGCCAGCAGTCACGGACAGGGGAATGAGCAGTTCTTC; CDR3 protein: CASSHGQGNEQFF
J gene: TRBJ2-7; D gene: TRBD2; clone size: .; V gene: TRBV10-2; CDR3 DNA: TGCGCCAGCAGTGAGTCGATTATAAGCGGGAGTATCTACGAGCAGTACTTC; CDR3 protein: CASSESIISGSIYEQYF
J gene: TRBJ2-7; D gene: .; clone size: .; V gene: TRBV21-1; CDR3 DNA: TGTGCCAGCAGCAAGACTAGCGGAGGGACCTACGAGCAGTACTTC; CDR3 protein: CASSKTSGGTYEQYF
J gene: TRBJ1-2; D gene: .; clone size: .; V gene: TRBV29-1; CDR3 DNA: TGCAGCGCCCTGGACACGCGAGCTAACTATGGCTACACCTTC; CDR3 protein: CSALDTRANYGYTF
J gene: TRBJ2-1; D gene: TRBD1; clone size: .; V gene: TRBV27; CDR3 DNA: TGTGCCAGCAGTTTTCAGGGGGCGCCCGTCAATGAGCAGTTCTTC; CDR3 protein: CASSFQGAPVNEQFF
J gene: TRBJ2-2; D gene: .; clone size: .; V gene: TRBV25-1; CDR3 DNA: TGTGCCAGCAGTGAATATATCGGCGGGGAGCTGTTTTTT; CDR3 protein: CASSEYIGGELFF
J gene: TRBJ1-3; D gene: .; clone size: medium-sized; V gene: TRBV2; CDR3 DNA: TGTGCCAGCAGTGCCGACTACGGAAACACCATATATTTT; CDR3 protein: CASSADYGNTIYF
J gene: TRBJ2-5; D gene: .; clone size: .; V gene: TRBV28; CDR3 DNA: TGTGCCAGCAGTTTATTCAGGGGATGGGGTGAGACCCAGTACTTC; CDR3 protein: CASSLFRGWGETQYF
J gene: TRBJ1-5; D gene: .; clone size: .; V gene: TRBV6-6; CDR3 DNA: TGTGCCAGCAGTTTAGGGGGTCAGGGCCAGCCCCAGCATTTT; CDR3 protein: CASSLGGQGQPQHF
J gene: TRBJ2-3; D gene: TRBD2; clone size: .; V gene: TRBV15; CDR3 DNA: TGTGCCACCAGCAGATCTCGGACTAGCGGAACTAGCACAGATACGCAGTATTTT; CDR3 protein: CATSRSRTSGTSTDTQYF
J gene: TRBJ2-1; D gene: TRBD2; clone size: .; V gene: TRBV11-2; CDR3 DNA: TGTGCCAGCAGCTCTAGCGGGAGTTGGAACAATGAGCAGTTCTTC; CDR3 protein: CASSSSGSWNNEQFF
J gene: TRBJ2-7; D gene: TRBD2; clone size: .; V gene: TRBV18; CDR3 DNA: TGTGCCAGCTCACCCCGGACTAGCGGGAGTTACGAGCAGTACTTC; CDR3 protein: CASSPRTSGSYEQYF
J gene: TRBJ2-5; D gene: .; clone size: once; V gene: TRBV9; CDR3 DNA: TGTGCCAGCAGCGTAGTAGGGGTCCTACAAGAGACCCAGTACTTC; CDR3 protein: CASSVVGVLQETQYF
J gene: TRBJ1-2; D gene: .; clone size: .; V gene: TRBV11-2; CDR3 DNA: TGTGCCAGCAGCGCGGGACTATATGGCTACACCTTC; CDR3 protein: CASSAGLYGYTF
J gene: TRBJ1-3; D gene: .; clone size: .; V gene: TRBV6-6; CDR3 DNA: TGTGCCAGCAGTTACTCGGCACGACAGGACCCCTTATATTTT; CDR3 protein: CASSYSARQDPLYF
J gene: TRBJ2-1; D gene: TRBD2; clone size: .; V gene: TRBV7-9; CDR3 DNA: TGTGCCAGCAGCCTGACTAGCCCTACAGGAGAGCAGTTCTTC; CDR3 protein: CASSLTSPTGEQFF
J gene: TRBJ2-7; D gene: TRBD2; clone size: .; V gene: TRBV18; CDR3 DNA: TGTGCCAGCTCACCGAATCTAGCGGAGTCCTACGAGCAGTACTTC; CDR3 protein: CASSPNLAESYEQYF
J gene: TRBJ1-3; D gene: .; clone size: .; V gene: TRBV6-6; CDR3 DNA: TGTGCCAGCAGAACCGACACCGTGAAGGACACCATATATTTT; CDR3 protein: CASRTDTVKDTIYF
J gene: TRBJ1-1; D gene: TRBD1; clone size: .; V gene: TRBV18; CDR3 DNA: TGTGCCAGCTCATCACCGACAGGGCTGAGCACTGAAGCTTTCTTT; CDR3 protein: CASSSPTGLSTEAFF
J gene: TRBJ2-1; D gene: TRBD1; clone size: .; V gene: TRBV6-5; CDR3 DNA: TGTGCCAGCAGTCTCGCAGGGGGCGATGAGCAGTTCTTC; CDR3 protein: CASSLAGGDEQFF
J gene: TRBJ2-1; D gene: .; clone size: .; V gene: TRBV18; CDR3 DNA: TGTGCCAGCTCCAACCAGTTTGGGCGTGGGCGGGGTGAGCAGTTCTTC; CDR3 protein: CASSNQFGRGRGEQFF
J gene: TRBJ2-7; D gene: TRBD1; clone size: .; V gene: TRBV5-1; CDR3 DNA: TGCGCCAGCTCCGACAGGGGCCACGAGCAGTACTTC; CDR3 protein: CASSDRGHEQYF
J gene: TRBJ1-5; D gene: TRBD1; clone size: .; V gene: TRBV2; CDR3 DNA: TGTGCCAGCAGTGTACAGGGGCTGTTGAATCAGCCCCAGCATTTT; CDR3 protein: CASSVQGLLNQPQHF
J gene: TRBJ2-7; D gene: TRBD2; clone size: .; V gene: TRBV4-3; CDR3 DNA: TGCGCCAGCAGCCAAGATGTTCGGTCGGGGGGATTCTACGAGCAGTACTTC; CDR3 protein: CASSQDVRSGGFYEQYF
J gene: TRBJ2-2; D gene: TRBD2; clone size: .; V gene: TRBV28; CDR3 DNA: TGTGCCAGCGGTATGGCTAGCGGGAGGGCCGGGGAGCTGTTTTTT; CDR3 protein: CASGMASGRAGELFF
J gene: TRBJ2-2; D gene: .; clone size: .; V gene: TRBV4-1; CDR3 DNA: TGCGCCAGCAGCCAACTTCCGGGGACTGCCACCGGGGAGCTGTTTTTT; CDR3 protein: CASSQLPGTATGELFF
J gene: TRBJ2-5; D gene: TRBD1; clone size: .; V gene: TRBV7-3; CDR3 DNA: TGTGCCAGCAGCTTAAATGGACAGGGGGCGGGAAAAGAGACCCAGTACTTC; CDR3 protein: CASSLNGQGAGKETQYF
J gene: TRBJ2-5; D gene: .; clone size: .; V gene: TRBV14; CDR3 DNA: TGTGCCAGCAGCCAAGAACGACTAGATAGTGAGACCCAGTACTTC; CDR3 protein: CASSQERLDSETQYF
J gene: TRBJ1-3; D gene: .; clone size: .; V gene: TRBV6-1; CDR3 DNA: TGTGCCAGCAGTGAACAGGGAGGTGGAAACACCATATATTTT; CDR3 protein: CASSEQGGGNTIYF
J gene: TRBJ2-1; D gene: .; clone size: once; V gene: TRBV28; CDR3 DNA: TGTGCCAGCAGTTTATCTAGCCGTGGTGAGCAGTTCTTC; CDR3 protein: CASSLSSRGEQFF
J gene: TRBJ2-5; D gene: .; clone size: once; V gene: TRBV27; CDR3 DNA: TGTGCCAGCAGTTCGGAGCCAGCGTACCAAGAGACCCAGTACTTC; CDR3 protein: CASSSEPAYQETQYF
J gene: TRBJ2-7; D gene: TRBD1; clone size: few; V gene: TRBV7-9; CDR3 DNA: TGTGCCAGCAGCCAGGGGGACAACCACTACGAGCAGTACTTC; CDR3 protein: CASSQGDNHYEQYF
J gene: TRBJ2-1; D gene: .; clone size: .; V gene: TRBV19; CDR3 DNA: TGTGCCAGTAGCCCCCTGCCGGGTGGTGAGCAGTTCTTC; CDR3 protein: CASSPLPGGEQFF
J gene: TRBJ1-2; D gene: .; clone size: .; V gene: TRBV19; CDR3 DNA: TGTGCCAGTACCCTGGGACATCAAACTCTCTATGGCTACACCTTC; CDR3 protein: CASTLGHQTLYGYTF
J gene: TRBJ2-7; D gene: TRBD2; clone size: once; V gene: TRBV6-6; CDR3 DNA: TGTGCCAGCAGTTACTCCCCTAGCGGGAGGAGCGAGCAGTACTTC; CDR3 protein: CASSYSPSGRSEQYF
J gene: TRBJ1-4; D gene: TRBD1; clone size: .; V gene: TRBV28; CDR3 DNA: TGTGCCAGCAGTTTAAGAGGGGGCGGAACTAATGAAAAACTGTTTTTT; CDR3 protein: CASSLRGGGTNEKLFF
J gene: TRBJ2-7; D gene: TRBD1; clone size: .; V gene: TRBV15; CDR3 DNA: TGTGCCACCAGCAGGGGGACAGGGGGCTCCTACGAGCAGTACTTC; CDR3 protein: CATSRGTGGSYEQYF
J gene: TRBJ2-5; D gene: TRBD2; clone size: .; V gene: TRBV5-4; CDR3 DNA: TGTGCCAGCAGCTTGGAGAGCGGGAGGTCCCAAGAGACCCAGTACTTC; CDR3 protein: CASSLESGRSQETQYF
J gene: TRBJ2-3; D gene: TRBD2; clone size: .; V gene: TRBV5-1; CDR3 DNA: TGCGCCAGCAGACTAGCGGGGGTGGCAGATACGCAGTATTTT; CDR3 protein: CASRLAGVADTQYF
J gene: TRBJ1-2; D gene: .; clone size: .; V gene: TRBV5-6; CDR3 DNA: TGTGCCAGCAGCTTACGGGATGGCTACACCTTC; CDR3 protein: CASSLRDGYTF
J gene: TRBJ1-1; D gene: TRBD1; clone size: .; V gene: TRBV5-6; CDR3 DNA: TGTGCCAGCAGCTTGGCCGGGACAGGGCTAACTGAAGCTTTCTTT; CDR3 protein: CASSLAGTGLTEAFF
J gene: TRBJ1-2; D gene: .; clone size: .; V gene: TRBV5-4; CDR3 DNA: TGTGCCAGCAGCTTAGACAGCTATCCGTCGTACTATGGCTACACCTTC; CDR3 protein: CASSLDSYPSYYGYTF
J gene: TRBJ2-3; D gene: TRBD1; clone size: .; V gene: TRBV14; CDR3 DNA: TGTGCCAGCAGCCCTAAGGGGGCTTTTATGTATTTT; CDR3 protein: CASSPKGAFMYF
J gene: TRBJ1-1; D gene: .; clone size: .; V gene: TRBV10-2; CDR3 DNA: TGCGCCAGTAAGGGGTTCACTGAAGCTTTCTTT; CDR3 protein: CASKGFTEAFF
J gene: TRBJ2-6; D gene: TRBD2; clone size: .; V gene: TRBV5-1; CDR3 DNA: TGCGCCAGCAGCTTGGCCGGGAGGGCTGGGGCCAACGTCCTGACTTTC; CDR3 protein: CASSLAGRAGANVLTF
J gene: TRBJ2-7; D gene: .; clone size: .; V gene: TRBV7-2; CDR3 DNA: TGTGCCAGCAGCCTCCGTGCGGGGTCCTTAAGCTCCTACGAGCAGTACTTC; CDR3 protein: CASSLRAGSLSSYEQYF
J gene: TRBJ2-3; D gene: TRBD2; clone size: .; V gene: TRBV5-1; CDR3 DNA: TGCGCCAGCAGCTTACTAGCGGGAGGGAGGGGGCCAGATACGCAGTATTTT; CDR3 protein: CASSLLAGGRGPDTQYF
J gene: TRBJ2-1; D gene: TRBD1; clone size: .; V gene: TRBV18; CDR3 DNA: TGTGCCAGCTCCCCGCGCGGACAGGTAAACTACAATGAGCAGTTCTTC; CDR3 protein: CASSPRGQVNYNEQFF